The T cell receptor (beta chain) described here comes from a study of blood T cell repertoires in COVID-19. As for the study in general: COVID-19 samples, acute and convalescent, were from the United States, Italy and Spain. In each case, the material was cDNA or gDNA derived from T cells, B-cell-depleted T cells, or PBMCs.

The authors' processing: Estimates of nucleated cell counts were drawn from the amplification of reference gene primers. Here immunoSEQ multiplex PCR was the method, and the copy in TCRdb shows in-frame clones only, minus some. V and J calls plus clone size are reproduced from that table; the DNA served to infer D and trimming. The profile shows fewer than 350,000 clones, about 89% of them singletons. The germline V gene encodes CDR1 LNHNV and CDR2 YYDKDF (reference sequence). The V end lost 0 bases, the J end lost 4 bases, and 12 bases lay between the germline ends. The CDR3 length is 15 residues. Sequencing was carried out using peripheral blood. This TCR derives from a man aged 35 to 55 with acute or convalescent COVID-19. This chain joins TRBV15 and TRBJ1-1; D is unclear. CDR3 loop: CATSRDRGFGTEAFF. The CDR3 nucleotides are TGTGCCACCAGCAGAGATCGCGGATTTGGCACTGAAGCTTTCTTT.